This TCR beta chain is drawn from a study of blood T cell repertoires in COVID-19. Methods used by the authors: From reference gene primer amplification, estimates of nucleated cell counts were derived. Generated by immunoSEQ multiplex PCR, the TCRdb table keeps only in-frame clones and is missing some. Clone size and V and J calls were adopted from that table, with D and trimming inferred from the DNA. The data contain 200,000 to 300,000 clones, about 90% of them singletons. The CDR3 is 14 residues long. Germline values: CDR1 SGHTA, CDR2 FQGNSA. The ends lost 5 bases at V and 3 bases at J; junction bases unmatched: 5.

The sample taken for sequencing was peripheral blood. V usage is TRBV7-2 and J usage is TRBJ2-3, with TRBD1 matching over 7 bases. The origin of this receptor is a man in his 60s with acute or convalescent COVID-19. The CDR3 bases are TGTGCCAGCAGCCCGACAGGGACAACAGATACGCAGTATTTT. Its protein is CASSPTGTTDTQYF.